The 20 T cell receptor beta chains given below trace back to one sample, sequenced in a study of cytomegalovirus exposure and HLA in healthy donors. In the PCR, 60 Vbeta and 13 Jbeta primers were used. The data were produced by immunoSEQ multiplex PCR, yet TCRdb's version contains in-frame clones alone and is incomplete. The specimen's table records 55,000 to 75,000 clones. Material: PBMCs. Source of these receptors: a young woman in good health and CMV-seronegative.

The V and J genes are TRBV6-1 and TRBJ1-2; 7 bases align to TRBD1. This CDR3 has 15 residues. In germline, CDR1 is MNHNS, CDR2 SASEGT. With 6 bases clipped from V and 2 bases from J, the junction kept 9 bases outside the gene matches. The CDR3 is CASRDDRAINYGYTF. In DNA, the CDR3 is TGTGCCAGCAGGGACGACAGGGCCATCAACTATGGCTACACCTTC.

V is TRBV10-3 and J is TRBJ2-3; 10 bases line up with TRBD1. CDR1 is ENHRY, CDR2 SYGVKD, per germline. Trimming at V came to 6 bases and at J to 8 bases, leaving 8 bases not matched to a gene. This CDR3 contains 14 residues. CDR3 in amino acids: CAIRPGQGMGTQYF. The CDR3 bases are TGTGCCATCAGACCGGGACAGGGGATGGGTACGCAGTATTTT.

The chain couples TRBV4-2 to TRBJ2-7; a possible D gene is TRBD2 (5 bases). The V gene lost 0 bases and the J gene lost 3 bases, with 9 bases spanning the gap. The CDR3 consists of 14 residues. Germline CDR1 reads LGHNA; CDR2 reads YNFKEQ. CDR3: CASSQDETNYEQYF. CDR3 bases: TGTGCCAGCAGCCAAGATGAGACTAACTACGAGCAGTACTTC.

The rearrangement joins TRBV7-9 to TRBJ1-2, with D possibly matching TRBD1 (5 bases). This CDR3 has 13 amino acids. The germline gives CDR1 SEHNR, CDR2 FQNEAQ (reference sequence). With 5 bases removed from V and 10 bases from J, the gap between germline ends came to 17 bases. The CDR3 here is CASSRLGGGDYTF. The CDR3 DNA reads as TGTGCCAGCAGCCGCCTGGGGGGAGGTGACTACACCTTC.

V usage is TRBV28 and J usage is TRBJ2-7; TRBD1 aligns across 11 bases. The germline gives CDR1 MDHEN, CDR2 SYDVKM. V lost 7 bases to trimming and J lost 6 bases; unmatched junction nucleotides: 5. There are 13 residues in the CDR3. CDR3 coding DNA: TGTGCCAGCATCGGACAGGGGGCTTTCGAGCAGTACTTC. It encodes CASIGQGAFEQYF.

The genes are TRBV7-3 and TRBJ2-2, with 9 positions matching TRBD2. Trimming removed 5 bases from V and 4 bases from J; junction bases left unmatched: 5. Germline V gene sequence: CDR1 SGHTA, CDR2 FQGTGA. CDR3 length equals 15 residues. In DNA form, the CDR3 reads TGTGCCAGCAGCCCCTTAGCGGGAGCCACCGGGGAGCTGTTTTTT. The encoded protein is CASSPLAGATGELFF.

The rearrangement uses TRBV28 and TRBJ2-3; unclear D gene. The CDR3 has 16 amino acids. Germline V gene lookup returns CDR1 MDHEN and CDR2 SYDVKM. Trimming removed 4 bases from V and 1 base from J, with 15 bases in between. The CDR3: CASSSPRIAGTDTQYF. CDR3 sequence (DNA): TGTGCCAGCAGTTCTCCTCGAATAGCCGGCACAGATACGCAGTATTTT.

The V and J genes are TRBV5-4 and TRBJ1-5; 10 bases are shared with TRBD1. Germline assignment: CDR1 SGHNT and CDR2 YYREEE (reference sequence). CDR3 length: 19 amino acids. J lost 1 base, V lost 4 bases, and 14 bases had no gene match. The CDR3 spells CASSPASTRDRGSNQPQHF. The DNA for the CDR3 is TGTGCCAGCAGCCCAGCTTCGACCCGGGACAGGGGAAGCAATCAGCCCCAGCATTTT. The variable domain in full, with the rest retrieved from reference TRBV5-4 and TRBJ1-5, is ETGVTQSPTHLIKTRGQQVTLRCSSQSGHNTVSWYQQALGQGPQFIFQYYREEENGRGNFPPRFSGLQFPNYSSELNVNALELDDSALYLCASSPASTRDRGSNQPQHFGDGTRLSIL.

The chain carries TRBV5-1 and TRBJ2-3; TRBD2 matches at 9 bases. Germline CDR1 SGHRS, CDR2 YFSETQ. V lost 7 bases to trimming and J lost 1 base; unmatched junction nucleotides: 7. The CDR3 spans 15 residues. This CDR3 reads CASYLSGGRTDTQYF. CDR3 DNA: TGCGCCAGCTACCTCAGCGGGGGGCGCACAGATACGCAGTATTTT.

The genes are TRBV25-1 and TRBJ2-4, with 9 positions matching TRBD1. Germline V CDR1 and CDR2: MGHDK, SYGVNS. V lost 4 bases and J lost 3; bases outside the gene matches: 10. The CDR3 has 17 residues. The DNA of the CDR3 is TGTGCCAGCAGTGGACCTCGACAGGGGGAGGGCAAAAACATTCAGTACTTC. Encoded protein: CASSGPRQGEGKNIQYF.

The V gene is TRBV29-1, the J gene TRBJ1-2; TRBD1 matches 8 bases. Germline CDR1 reads SQVTM; CDR2 reads ANQGSEA. The CDR3 is made up of 14 amino acids. Trimming cost V 3 bases and J 3 bases; bases outside gene matches: 6. As DNA, the CDR3 is TGCAGCGTTGACCGGACAGGGTTCGACTATGGCTACACCTTC. Amino acid sequence: CSVDRTGFDYGYTF.

J is TRBJ1-5 and V is TRBV27; 7 bases fit TRBD1. Germline CDR1 and CDR2: MNHEY and SMNVEV (reference sequence). The ends lost 3 bases at V and 4 bases at J; junction bases unmatched: 3. This CDR3 comprises 14 residues. The CDR3 is CASSLTGRNQPQHF. CDR3 coding DNA: TGTGCCAGCAGTTTGACAGGGCGGAATCAGCCCCAGCATTTT.

The chain employs TRBV29-1 and TRBJ2-7, with TRBD2 matching over 10 bases. This CDR3 spans 14 amino acids. V lost 7 bases and J lost 2; bases outside the gene matches: 8. The germline V gene has CDR1 SQVTM and CDR2 ANQGSEA. This CDR3 is CSALRTSGAYEQYF. CDR3 in DNA: TGCAGCGCCCTAAGGACTAGCGGCGCCTACGAGCAGTACTTC.

V is TRBV4-1 and J is TRBJ1-4; D gene uncertain. V gave up 1 base and J gave up 6 bases, with 12 bases separating them. Germline assignment: CDR1 MGHRA and CDR2 YSYEKL. CDR3 length: 15 residues. CDR3 loop: CASSQVRAGDEKLFF. Here the CDR3 DNA reads TGCGCCAGCAGCCAAGTTAGGGCCGGGGATGAAAAACTGTTTTTT.

The V call is TRBV7-3, the J call TRBJ1-6, with unresolved D. Germline assignment: CDR1 SGHTA and CDR2 FQGTGA. V shed 2 bases and J shed 7 bases, with 12 bases lying between them. The CDR3 runs 15 residues. Here the CDR3 DNA reads TGTGCCAGCAGCTTATTCAAGGCGGGCAATTCACCCCTCCACTTT. Its protein product is CASSLFKAGNSPLHF.

This rearrangement joins TRBV5-6 to TRBJ2-7; 8 nucleotides line up with TRBD2. The ends lost 4 bases at V and 5 bases at J; junction bases unmatched: 2. The germline V gene encodes CDR1 SGHDT and CDR2 YYEEEE. This CDR3 region has 12 residues. For the CDR3, the DNA is TGTGCCAGCAGCCCGGGGGGGAACGAGCAGTACTTC. Encoded protein: CASSPGGNEQYF.

The chain recombines TRBV11-2 with TRBJ2-7; 7 positions match TRBD1. The CDR3 runs to 14 residues. The germline V gene encodes CDR1 SGHAT and CDR2 FQNNGV. J gave up 7 bases and V 5 bases, and 11 bases lay outside the gene matches. The CDR3 DNA is TGTGCCAGCAGCCCTCCGGGACAGTCTAGAGAGCAGTACTTC. Translated: CASSPPGQSREQYF.

The rearrangement joins TRBV5-1 to TRBJ1-1, with D possibly matching TRBD1 (5 bases). The CDR3 length is 18 residues. Trimming pared 0 bases from V and 5 bases from J, leaving 23 bases between. Germline-derived CDR1 and CDR2 are SGHRS and YFSETQ. CDR3 DNA sequence: TGCGCCAGCAGCTTGGCCGGCATCCCGACATTCACAGGAACTGAAGCTTTCTTT. Encoded protein: CASSLAGIPTFTGTEAFF.

The V gene is TRBV10-3, the J gene TRBJ2-7; TRBD2 might be the D (6 bases). V lost 11 bases, J lost 7 bases, and 15 bases lay in between. The germline gives CDR1 ENHRY, CDR2 SYGVKD. This CDR3 comprises 11 residues. The CDR3 nucleotides are TGTGCCGTATCAAACGGGGGAGAGCAGTACTTC. Translated, it gives CAVSNGGEQYF.

The chain couples TRBV6-1 to TRBJ1-2; D is uncertain. Germline V gene data show CDR1 as MNHNS and CDR2 as SASEGT. The CDR3 loop spans 13 amino acids. V dropped 2 bases and J dropped 4 bases, with 8 bases sitting between them. Here the CDR3 reads CASSETDIYGYTF. For the CDR3, the DNA is TGTGCCAGCAGTGAAACTGATATCTATGGCTACACCTTC.